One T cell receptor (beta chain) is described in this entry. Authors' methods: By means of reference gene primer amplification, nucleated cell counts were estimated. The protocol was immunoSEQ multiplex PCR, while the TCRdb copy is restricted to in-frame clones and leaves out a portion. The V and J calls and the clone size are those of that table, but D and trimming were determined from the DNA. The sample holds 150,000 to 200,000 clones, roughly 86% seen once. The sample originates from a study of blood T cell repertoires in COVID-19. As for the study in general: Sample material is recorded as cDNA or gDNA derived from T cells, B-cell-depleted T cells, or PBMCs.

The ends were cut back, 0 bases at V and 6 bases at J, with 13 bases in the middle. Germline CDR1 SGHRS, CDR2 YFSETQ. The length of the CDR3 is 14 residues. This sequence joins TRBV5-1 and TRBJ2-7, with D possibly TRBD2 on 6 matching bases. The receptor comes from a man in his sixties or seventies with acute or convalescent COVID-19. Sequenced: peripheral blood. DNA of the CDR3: TGCGCCAGCAGCTTGGGGACCTTGGGGGGCGAGCAGTACTTC. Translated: CASSLGTLGGEQYF.